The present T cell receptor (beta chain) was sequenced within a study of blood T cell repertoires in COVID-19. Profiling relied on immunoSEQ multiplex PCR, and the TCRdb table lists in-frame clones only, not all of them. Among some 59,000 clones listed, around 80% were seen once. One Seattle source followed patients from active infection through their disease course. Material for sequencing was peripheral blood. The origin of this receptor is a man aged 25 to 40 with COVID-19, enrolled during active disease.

CDR3 loop: CASSYYRTGDGNEQFF. The CDR3 DNA follows: TGTGCCAGCAGTTACTACCGGACAGGGGATGGCAATGAGCAGTTCTTC. The rearrangement uses TRBV6-2 or TRBV6-3 and TRBJ2-1; 9 bases match TRBD1. The ends lost 1 base at V and 6 bases at J; junction bases unmatched: 7. From germline, CDR1 is MNHEY and CDR2 SVGEGT. This CDR3 has 16 amino acids.